Below are 20 T cell receptor beta chains sequenced from a single sample in a study of blood T cell repertoires in COVID-19. Produced via immunoSEQ multiplex PCR; TCRdb's table is partial and in-frame only. The profile covers around 330,000 clones, with roughly 88% appearing a single time and 1.5% to 2% taken by the ten largest. The source material was peripheral blood. The receptors shown here come from a woman in her 30s with COVID-19, enrolled during active disease.

The chain has TRBV3-1 (or the pseudogene TRBV3-2) and TRBJ1-1; a possible D gene is TRBD1 (6 bases). The V end lost 4 bases, the J end lost 4 bases, and 10 bases lay between the germline ends. The CDR3 spans 13 residues. In germline, CDR1 is LGHDT, CDR2 YNNKEL (reference sequence). The chain's CDR3 is CASSLRGITEAFF. The DNA for the CDR3 is TGTGCCAGCAGCCTAAGGGGGATCACTGAAGCTTTCTTT.

V gene TRBV5-1 combines with J gene TRBJ1-4, with 7 positions matching TRBD1. The CDR3 consists of 15 residues. Germline assignment: CDR1 SGHRS and CDR2 YFSETQ. Losses at the gene ends were 6 bases for V and 4 bases for J; bases not matched to a gene: 9. The CDR3 nucleotides read TGCGCCAGCACCAAGGGACAGCGCCTTAATGAAAAACTGTTTTTT. It is translated as CASTKGQRLNEKLFF.

This chain connects TRBV4-3 to TRBJ1-1; D ambiguous. Trimming took off 0 bases at V and 1 base at J, with 9 bases between the two ends. Germline-derived CDR1 and CDR2 are LGHNA and YSLEER. CDR3 size: 15 residues. The chain's CDR3 is CASSQDGSWNTEAFF. In DNA form, the CDR3 reads TGCGCCAGCAGCCAAGATGGGAGTTGGAACACTGAAGCTTTCTTT.

The CDR3 region has the DNA TGTGCCAGCAGCTTCGCAGGCCTAAACTATGGCTACACCTTC. It translates to CASSFAGLNYGYTF. V and J are TRBV11-2 and TRBJ1-2; D gene unclear. Germline assignment: CDR1 SGHAT and CDR2 FQNNGV. The CDR3 spans 14 residues. Between the trimmed V and J ends, which lost 3 bases and 2 bases, there was a span of 10 bases.

This clone was detected only once. This sequence joins TRBV4-3 and TRBJ1-5, with D uncertain. Germline lookup yields CDR1 LGHNA and CDR2 YSLEER. V was pared by 0 bases and J by 4 bases, with 7 bases between. CDR3 size: 14 residues. The CDR3 DNA is TGCGCCAGCAGCCAAGATTTCCGGAATCAGCCCCAGCATTTT. It translates to CASSQDFRNQPQHF.

This clone came up a few times. This sequence joins TRBV7-3 and TRBJ2-1, with 9 nucleotides matching TRBD1. The length of the CDR3 is 16 residues. Germline V CDR1 and CDR2: SGHTA, FQGTGA. Trimming took 4 bases from V and 7 from J; bases not matched to a gene: 11. In DNA, the CDR3 is TGTGCCAGCAGCTCGGGACAGGGAGTAGTATGGAATGAGCAGTTCTTC. Protein product: CASSSGQGVVWNEQFF.

The chain uses TRBV2 and TRBJ2-7; TRBD2 matches 9 bases. Germline V gives CDR1 SNHLY, CDR2 FYNNEI. V was pared by 9 bases and J by 3 bases, with 21 bases of the junction left unmatched. There are 18 residues in the CDR3. The CDR3 nucleotides are TGTGCCAGTACCCTCTTAGCGGGGGCCTCGAGTCTGGACTACGAGCAGTACGTC. Its protein is CASTLLAGASSLDYEQYV.

This clone was seen only once. V gene TRBV2 combines with J gene TRBJ2-2; D gene uncertain. The CDR3 has 11 amino acids. Trimming removed 6 bases at V and 5 bases at J, with 4 bases between. Germline lookup yields CDR1 SNHLY and CDR2 FYNNEI. The CDR3 reads CASRLTGELFF. In nucleotides, the CDR3 is TGTGCCAGCAGACTTACCGGGGAGCTGTTTTTT.

This chain joins TRBV11-2 and TRBJ1-2; 9 positions agree with TRBD1. CDR1 and CDR2 (germline): SGHAT, FQNNGV. The ends lost 2 bases at V and 6 bases at J; junction bases unmatched: 10. The CDR3 runs 16 residues. The DNA for the CDR3 is TGTGCCAGCAGCTTACCAGGACAGGGGCCGGGGGATGGCTACACCTTC. Translated, it gives CASSLPGQGPGDGYTF.

CDR3 sequence reads: CASSLIGQGYEQYF. The CDR3 region has the DNA TGTGCCAGCAGCTTAATAGGACAGGGCTACGAGCAGTACTTC. This rearrangement joins TRBV5-5 to TRBJ2-7; 8 bases line up with TRBD1. This CDR3 region has 14 residues. Unmatched junction bases numbered 4, after V lost 2 bases and J lost 3 bases. The germline gives CDR1 SGHKS, CDR2 YYEKEE (reference sequence).

The chain recombines TRBV6-6 with TRBJ1-4; weak D call: TRBD1 (6 bases). The CDR3 extends over 17 amino acids. Trimming shortened V by 5 bases and J by 7 bases, and 23 bases separated the two germline ends. Germline V gives CDR1 MNHNY, CDR2 SVGAGI (reference sequence). The CDR3, as DNA: TGTGCCAGCAGTCGAAGGTTAAGTTCAGGGGCGAGTGAAAAACTGTTTTTT. The encoded protein is CASSRRLSSGASEKLFF.

A single count supports this clone. The chain is built from TRBV6-5 and TRBJ1-5; D is ambiguous. Germline CDR1 reads MNHEY; CDR2 reads SVGAGI. The CDR3 loop spans 13 amino acids. V lost 7 bases and J lost 10, with 17 bases in between. CDR3 loop: CASNNGPSGPQHF. In nucleotides, the CDR3 is TGTGCCAGCAACAATGGTCCCTCGGGTCCCCAGCATTTT.

A remark on this clone: Other DNA variants within this sample encode the same CDR3. The gene calls are TRBV6-5 and TRBJ1-2; TRBD1 matches at 12 bases. V dropped 6 bases and J dropped 6; count of bases not matched to a gene: 2. The CDR3 has 13 amino acids. The germline V gene encodes CDR1 MNHEY and CDR2 SVGAGI. The CDR3: CASRGTGGDGYTF. DNA for the CDR3: TGTGCCAGCAGGGGGACAGGGGGCGATGGCTACACCTTC.

This clone came up once. The chain employs TRBV5-1 and TRBJ2-5; TRBD2 agrees at 9 bases. The CDR3 has 15 amino acids. V shed 2 bases and J 3 bases; nucleotides not matched to a gene: 5. Germline V CDR1 and CDR2: SGHRS, YFSETQ. The CDR3 DNA sequence: TGCGCCAGCAGCTTTAGGGCGGGAGGGGAAGAGACCCAGTACTTC. This translates into CASSFRAGGEETQYF.

This sequence joins TRBV6-5 and TRBJ2-3; perhaps TRBD2 as D (6 bases). The CDR3 has 14 amino acids. V shed 8 bases and J shed 2 bases, with 14 bases lying between them. Germline CDR1 MNHEY, CDR2 SVGAGI. CDR3: CASERRATTDTQYF. In nucleotides, the CDR3 is TGTGCCAGCGAAAGGAGGGCCACCACAGATACGCAGTATTTT.

The chain joins TRBV5-1 to TRBJ2-1; TRBD2 matches 7 bases. The V segment lost 3 bases and the J segment 5 bases; nucleotides outside the gene matches: 14. This CDR3 spans 17 amino acids. CDR1 is SGHRS, CDR2 YFSETQ, per germline. The CDR3 region has the DNA TGCGCCAGCAGCTGGGGTTTGCGTGCTAGCGGTAACAATGAGCAGTTCTTC. As protein: CASSWGLRASGNNEQFF.

This chain joins TRBV30 and TRBJ1-2; 9 bases agree with TRBD1. J was trimmed by 4 bases and V by 2 bases; bases with no gene match: 8. The CDR3 runs 15 residues. Germline-derived CDR1 and CDR2 are GTSNPN and SVGIG (reference sequence). CDR3 in amino acids: CAWSPQTGGGYGYTF. CDR3 nucleotides: TGTGCCTGGAGTCCTCAAACAGGGGGCGGCTATGGCTACACCTTC.

V and J are TRBV19 and TRBJ1-6; D unclear. The germline V gene has CDR1 LNHDA and CDR2 SQIVND (reference sequence). V lost 6 bases to trimming and J lost 9 bases, with 12 bases between them. The CDR3 has 13 amino acids. Here the CDR3 reads CASRTSGVSPLHF. CDR3 DNA: TGTGCCAGTAGGACCTCCGGGGTTTCACCCCTCCACTTT.

V and J are TRBV29-1 and TRBJ1-2; tentative D call: TRBD1 (6 bases). Germline-derived CDR1 and CDR2 are SQVTM and ANQGSEA. The CDR3 sequence is 15 residues long. V dropped 1 base and J dropped 4 bases, with 16 bases sitting between them. The CDR3 coding sequence is TGCAGCGTTGAAGGGCGGGGGCCCCTGGGCTATGGCTACACCTTC. It yields the protein CSVEGRGPLGYGYTF.

The J gene is TRBJ1-2, the V gene TRBV7-9, with 9 bases identical to TRBD1. V dropped 3 bases and J dropped 2; count of bases not matched to a gene: 4. The CDR3 is 15 amino acids. Germline V CDR1 and CDR2: SEHNR, FQNEAQ (reference sequence). CDR3 amino acids: CASSFRQGGNYGYTF. The CDR3, as DNA: TGTGCCAGCAGCTTCCGACAGGGGGGGAACTATGGCTACACCTTC.